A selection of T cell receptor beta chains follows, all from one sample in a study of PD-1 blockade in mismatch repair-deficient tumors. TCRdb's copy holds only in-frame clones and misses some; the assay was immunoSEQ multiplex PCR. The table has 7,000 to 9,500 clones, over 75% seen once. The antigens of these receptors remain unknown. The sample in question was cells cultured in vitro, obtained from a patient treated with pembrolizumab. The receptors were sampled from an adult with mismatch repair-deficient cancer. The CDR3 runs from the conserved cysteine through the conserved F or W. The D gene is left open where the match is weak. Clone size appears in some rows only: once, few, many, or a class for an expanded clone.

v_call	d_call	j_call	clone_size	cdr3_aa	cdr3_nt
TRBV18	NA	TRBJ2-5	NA	CASSPPTDWVLETQYF	TGTGCCAGCTCACCACCTACAGACTGGGTGTTGGAGACCCAGTACTTC
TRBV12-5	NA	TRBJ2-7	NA	CASGLGARDEQYF	TGTGCTAGTGGTTTGGGGGCTCGGGACGAGCAGTACTTC
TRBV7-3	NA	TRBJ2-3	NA	CASSLTGLSTDTQYF	TGTGCCAGCAGCTTAACGGGGTTGAGCACAGATACGCAGTATTTT
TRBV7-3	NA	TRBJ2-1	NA	CASSLVPSWDNEQFF	TGTGCCAGCAGCTTAGTCCCTAGCTGGGACAATGAGCAGTTCTTC
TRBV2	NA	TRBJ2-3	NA	CASSVSKAGLTDTQYF	TGTGCCAGCAGCGTCTCGAAGGCGGGATTAACAGATACGCAGTATTTT
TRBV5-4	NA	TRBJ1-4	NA	CASSLGQSITTNEKLFF	TGTGCCAGCAGCTTGGGACAGAGCATTACAACTAATGAAAAACTGTTTTTT
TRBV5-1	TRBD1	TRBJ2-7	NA	CASSFGTGGYEQYF	TGCGCCAGCAGCTTCGGGACAGGGGGCTACGAGCAGTACTTC
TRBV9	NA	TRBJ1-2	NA	CASTLGAGQSYGYTF	TGTGCCAGCACCCTAGGGGCAGGCCAATCTTATGGCTACACCTTC
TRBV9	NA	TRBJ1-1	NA	CASSGENTEAFF	TGTGCCAGCAGTGGGGAAAACACTGAAGCTTTCTTT
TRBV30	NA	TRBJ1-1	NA	CAWSINTEAFF	TGTGCCTGGAGTATTAACACTGAAGCTTTCTTT
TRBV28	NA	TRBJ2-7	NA	CASRPTGVRYEQYF	TGTGCCAGCAGGCCTACGGGAGTTCGATACGAGCAGTACTTC
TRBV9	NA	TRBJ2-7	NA	CASSGISYEQYF	TGTGCCAGCAGCGGGATTTCCTACGAGCAGTACTTC
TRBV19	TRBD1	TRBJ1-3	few	CASSNTGAVRRNTIYF	TGTGCCAGTAGTAATACAGGGGCGGTAAGAAGAAACACCATATATTTT
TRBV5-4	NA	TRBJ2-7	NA	CASSLTGYEQYF	TGTGCCAGCAGCTTGACAGGCTACGAGCAGTACTTC
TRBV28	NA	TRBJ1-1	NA	CASTYRANTEAFF	TGTGCCAGCACCTACCGGGCGAACACTGAAGCTTTCTTT
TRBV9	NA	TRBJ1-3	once	CASSPWGAGNTIYF	TGTGCCAGCAGCCCCTGGGGGGCTGGAAACACCATATATTTT
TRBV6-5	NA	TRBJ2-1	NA	CASRNRANNEQFF	TGTGCCAGCAGGAACCGGGCCAACAATGAGCAGTTCTTC
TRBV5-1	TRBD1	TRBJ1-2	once	CASRRDSDPNYGYTF	TGCGCCAGCAGGCGGGACAGCGATCCGAACTATGGCTACACCTTC
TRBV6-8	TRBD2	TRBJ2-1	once	CASSSTLKGTSGRQSYNEQFF	TGTGCCAGCAGTTCTACCCTCAAGGGGACTAGCGGGAGGCAATCCTACAATGAGCAGTTCTTC
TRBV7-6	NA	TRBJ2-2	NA	CASSLAPSTGELFF	TGTGCCAGCAGCTTAGCACCATCCACCGGGGAGCTGTTTTTT
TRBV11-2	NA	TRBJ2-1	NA	CASSSRTDHNEQFF	TGTGCCAGCAGCTCAAGGACAGACCACAATGAGCAGTTCTTC
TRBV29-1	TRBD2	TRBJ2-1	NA	CSASGLAGDEQFF	TGCAGCGCTTCGGGACTAGCGGGAGATGAGCAGTTCTTC
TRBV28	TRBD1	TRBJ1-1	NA	CASRSGGTEAFF	TGTGCCAGCAGATCAGGGGGGACTGAAGCTTTCTTT
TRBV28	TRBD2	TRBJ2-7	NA	CASGKREAPYEQYF	TGTGCCAGTGGTAAGCGGGAGGCCCCCTACGAGCAGTACTTC
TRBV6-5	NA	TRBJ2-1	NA	CASSPDSYNEQFF	TGTGCCAGCAGTCCGGACTCCTACAATGAGCAGTTCTTC
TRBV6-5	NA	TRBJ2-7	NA	CASRPFRGGRDEQYF	TGTGCCAGCAGACCTTTCCGGGGCGGGCGGGACGAGCAGTACTTC
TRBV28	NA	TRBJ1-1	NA	CASSFPTGLNTEAFF	TGTGCCAGCAGTTTCCCGACAGGACTGAACACTGAAGCTTTCTTT
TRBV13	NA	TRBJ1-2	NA	CASSFRESYGYTF	TGTGCCAGCAGCTTCAGGGAATCCTATGGCTACACCTTC
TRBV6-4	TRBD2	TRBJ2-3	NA	CASRPSGSSDTQYF	TGTGCCAGCAGGCCTAGCGGGAGTTCAGATACGCAGTATTTT
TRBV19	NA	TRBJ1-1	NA	CASSINLQNTEAFF	TGTGCCAGTAGTATAAATTTACAGAACACTGAAGCTTTCTTT
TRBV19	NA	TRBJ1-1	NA	CASKHWGREAFF	TGTGCCAGTAAGCATTGGGGACGGGAAGCTTTCTTT
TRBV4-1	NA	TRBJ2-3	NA	CASSRTWGRDTDTQYF	TGCGCCAGCAGCCGAACTTGGGGTAGGGACACAGATACGCAGTATTTT
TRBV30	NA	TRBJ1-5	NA	CAWSRGGGYQPQHF	TGTGCCTGGAGTCGGGGCGGAGGGTATCAGCCCCAGCATTTT
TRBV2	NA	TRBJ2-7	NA	CATTVLPVGEQYF	TGTGCCACCACCGTCCTTCCCGTCGGTGAGCAGTACTTC
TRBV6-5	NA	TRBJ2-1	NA	CASSYSKYNEQFF	TGTGCCAGCAGTTACTCGAAGTACAATGAGCAGTTCTTC
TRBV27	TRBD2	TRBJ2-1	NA	CASSFEGLAGEASEQFF	TGTGCCAGCAGTTTCGAAGGACTAGCGGGGGAGGCTAGCGAGCAGTTCTTC
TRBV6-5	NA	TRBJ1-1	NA	CASHYRHNTEAFF	TGTGCCAGCCACTACCGACATAACACTGAAGCTTTCTTT
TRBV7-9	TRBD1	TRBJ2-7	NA	CASSSGTGDREQYF	TGTGCCAGCAGCTCCGGGACAGGGGACCGGGAGCAGTACTTC
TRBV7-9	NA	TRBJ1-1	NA	CASSLTAAYTEAFF	TGTGCCAGCAGTCTAACGGCAGCGTACACTGAAGCTTTCTTT
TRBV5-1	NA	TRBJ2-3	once	CASTTISTDTQYF	TGCGCCAGCACCACCATTAGCACAGATACGCAGTATTTT
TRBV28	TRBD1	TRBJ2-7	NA	CASSLSPGQGSSYEQYF	TGTGCCAGCAGTTTATCCCCCGGACAGGGGAGCTCCTACGAGCAGTACTTC
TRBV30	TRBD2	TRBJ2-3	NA	CAWSEGGPDTQYF	TGTGCCTGGAGTGAGGGAGGGCCCGATACGCAGTATTTT
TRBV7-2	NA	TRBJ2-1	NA	CASSLVVGVDEQFF	TGTGCCAGCAGCTTAGTCGTAGGGGTGGACGAGCAGTTCTTC
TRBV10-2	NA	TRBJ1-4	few	CASTRDTNEKLFF	TGCGCCAGCACGCGGGACACTAATGAAAAACTGTTTTTT
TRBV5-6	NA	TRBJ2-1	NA	CASSSTRRTGRTYNEQFF	TGTGCCAGCAGCTCGACTCGGCGGACGGGACGAACCTACAATGAGCAGTTCTTC
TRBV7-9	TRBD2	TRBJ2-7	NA	CASSLGIAGSPYEQYF	TGTGCCAGCAGCTTAGGTATAGCGGGTAGCCCCTACGAGCAGTACTTC
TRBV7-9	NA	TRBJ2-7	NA	CASSFPGIYEQYF	TGTGCCAGCAGCTTCCCAGGGATCTACGAGCAGTACTTC
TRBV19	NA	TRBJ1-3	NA	CASSISSSGNTIYF	TGTGCCAGTAGTATTTCGAGCTCTGGAAACACCATATATTTT
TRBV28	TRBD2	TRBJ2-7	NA	CAGRREGLYEQYF	TGTGCCGGGAGGCGGGAGGGCCTCTACGAGCAGTACTTC
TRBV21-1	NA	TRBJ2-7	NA	CASSKNAREREYVNEQYF	TGTGCCAGCAGCAAAAACGCACGTGAGCGGGAGTACGTCAACGAGCAGTACTTC
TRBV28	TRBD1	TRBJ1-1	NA	CASSSTWRGRTTEAFF	TGTGCCAGCAGTTCTACTTGGAGGGGGCGCACCACTGAAGCTTTCTTT
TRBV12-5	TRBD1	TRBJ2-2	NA	CASGLQGARTGELFF	TGTGCTAGTGGTTTACAGGGGGCGCGAACCGGGGAGCTGTTTTTT
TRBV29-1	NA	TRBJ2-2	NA	CSVERENTGELFF	TGCAGCGTTGAACGGGAGAACACCGGGGAGCTGTTTTTT
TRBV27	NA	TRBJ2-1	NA	CASSALVGGVGNEQFF	TGTGCCAGCAGTGCTCTGGTAGGGGGGGTAGGAAATGAGCAGTTCTTC
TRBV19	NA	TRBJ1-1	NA	CASNWRGRTEAFF	TGTGCCAGTAACTGGCGGGGACGGACTGAAGCTTTCTTT
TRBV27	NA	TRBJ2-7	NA	CASSLSPGSPGEQYF	TGTGCCAGCAGTTTATCGCCCGGGAGTCCGGGCGAGCAGTACTTC
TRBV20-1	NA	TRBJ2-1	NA	CCAPSMHEQFF	TGCTGCGCTCCTAGCATGCATGAGCAGTTCTTC
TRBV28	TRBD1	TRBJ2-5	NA	CASSNGDRQETQYF	TGTGCCAGCAGTAACGGGGACAGGCAAGAGACCCAGTACTTC
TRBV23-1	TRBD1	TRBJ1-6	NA	CASSQKGVGTANSPLHF	TGCGCCAGCAGTCAAAAGGGAGTCGGGACAGCCAATTCACCCCTCCACTTT
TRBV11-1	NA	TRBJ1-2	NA	CASSFNGNYGYTF	TGTGCCAGCAGCTTTAACGGAAACTATGGCTACACCTTC